This T cell receptor (beta chain) was retrieved from a study of T-cell reconstitution after alpha-beta-depleted transplantation in children. Study findings and constraints: The origin of alpha-beta T cells about two months after transplant was reportedly several hundred expanded graft clones.

Unique molecular identifiers were incorporated into the prepared TCRbeta library. MiXCR was run by TCRdb on the PCR reads, yielding one entry per CDR3 protein. The repertoire holds approximately 430,000 distinct CDR3 sequences, with 16% as singletons. The CDR3 contains 14 residues. With V trimmed by 7 bases and J by 4 bases, 7 bases remained unmatched. This clonotype was seen only a few times. What it binds is not known. The chain links TRBV12-3 or TRBV12-4 to TRBJ2-1; 7 bases match TRBD2. The receptor comes from a boy in the first two years of life who had a stem cell transplant for Wiskott-Aldrich syndrome, so the T cells may come from the graft donor. The sample consisted of PBMCs, mostly from graft donor cells, taken 360 days after TCRalphabeta/CD19-depleted stem cell transplant. CDR3 region: CASKGTTSYNEQFF. CDR3 sequence (DNA): TGTGCCAGCAAGGGGACTACCTCTTACAATGAGCAGTTCTTC.